This T cell receptor beta chain was observed in a study of OX40 agonist ivuxolimab in advanced cancers. Looking at the study overall: Enrolled patients in dose escalation had cancers that were hepatocellular carcinoma, melanoma, renal cell or head and neck cancer.

The V and J ends lost 2 bases and 5 bases, in that order; junction bases with no gene match: 8. The CDR3 is 15 residues long. Per germline, CDR1 SGHTA and CDR2 FQGTGA. With baseline, cycle 4 day 1, and cycle 7 day 1 as timepoints, blood was sampled. Profiling relied on immunoSEQ multiplex PCR, and the TCRdb table lists in-frame clones only, not all of them. The repertoire has 70,000 to 80,000 clones, about 81% of them found once; the top ten carry about 5%. The rearrangement joins TRBV7-3 to TRBJ2-5; 7 nucleotides agree with TRBD2. The material sequenced was CD4+ or CD8+ T cells sorted from blood, taken in a trial of the OX40 agonist ivuxolimab. The TCR comes from an adult with an advanced solid tumor such as melanoma, head and neck, liver or kidney cancer. The CDR3 DNA follows: TGTGCCAGCAGCTTAGGTCTAGCGGCTGTCGAGACCCAGTACTTC. It specifies CASSLGLAAVETQYF.